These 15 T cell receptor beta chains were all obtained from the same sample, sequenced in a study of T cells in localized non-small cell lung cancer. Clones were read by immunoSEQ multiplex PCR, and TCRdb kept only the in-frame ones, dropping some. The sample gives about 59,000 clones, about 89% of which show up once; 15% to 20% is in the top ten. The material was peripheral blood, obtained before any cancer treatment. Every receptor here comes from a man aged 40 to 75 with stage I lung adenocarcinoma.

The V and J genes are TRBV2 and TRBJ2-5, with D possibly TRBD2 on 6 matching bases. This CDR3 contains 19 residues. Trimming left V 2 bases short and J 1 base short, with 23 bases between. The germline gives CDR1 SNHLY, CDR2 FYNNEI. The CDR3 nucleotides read TGTGCCAGCAGTGAACGAGGGGAACCGGGACTTTACCCCCAAGAGACCCAGTACTTC. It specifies CASSERGEPGLYPQETQYF.

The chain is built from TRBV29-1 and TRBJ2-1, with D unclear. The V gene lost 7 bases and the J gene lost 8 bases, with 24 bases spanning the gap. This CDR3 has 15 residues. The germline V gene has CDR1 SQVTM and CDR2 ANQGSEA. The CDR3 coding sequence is TGCAGCGCCCCAATCGGCACCGACTTTCGCGATGAGCAGTTCTTC. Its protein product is CSAPIGTDFRDEQFF.

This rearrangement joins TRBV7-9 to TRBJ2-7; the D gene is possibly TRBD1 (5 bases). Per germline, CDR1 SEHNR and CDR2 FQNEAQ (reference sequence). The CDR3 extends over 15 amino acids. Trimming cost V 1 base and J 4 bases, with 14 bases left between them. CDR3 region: CASSLVGREIYEQYF. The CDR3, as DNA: TGTGCCAGCAGCTTAGTTGGCAGGGAAATATACGAGCAGTACTTC.

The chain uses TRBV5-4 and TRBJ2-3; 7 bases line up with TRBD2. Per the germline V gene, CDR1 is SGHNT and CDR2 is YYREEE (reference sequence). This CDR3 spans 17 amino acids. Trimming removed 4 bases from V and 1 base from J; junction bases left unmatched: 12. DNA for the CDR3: TGTGCCAGCAGCCCCGGGGGGAGCGGGTTCGGCACAGATACGCAGTATTTT. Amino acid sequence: CASSPGGSGFGTDTQYF.

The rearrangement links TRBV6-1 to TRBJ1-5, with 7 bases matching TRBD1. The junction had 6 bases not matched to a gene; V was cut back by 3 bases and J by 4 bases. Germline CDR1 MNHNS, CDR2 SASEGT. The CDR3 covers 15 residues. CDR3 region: CASSDLGTVNQPQHF. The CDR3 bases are TGTGCCAGCAGTGACCTTGGGACAGTGAATCAGCCCCAGCATTTT.

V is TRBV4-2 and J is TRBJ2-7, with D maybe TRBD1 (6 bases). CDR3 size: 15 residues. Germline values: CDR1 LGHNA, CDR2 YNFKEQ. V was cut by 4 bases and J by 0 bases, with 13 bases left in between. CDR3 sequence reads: CASSPDSTTSYEQYF. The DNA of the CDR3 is TGTGCCAGCAGCCCGGACAGTACAACCTCCTACGAGCAGTACTTC.

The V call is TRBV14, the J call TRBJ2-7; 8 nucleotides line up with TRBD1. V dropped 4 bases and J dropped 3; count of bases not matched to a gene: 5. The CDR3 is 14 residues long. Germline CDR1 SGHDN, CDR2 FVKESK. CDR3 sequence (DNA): TGTGCCAGCAGCCCGATGGACAGGGACTACGAGCAGTACTTC. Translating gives CASSPMDRDYEQYF.

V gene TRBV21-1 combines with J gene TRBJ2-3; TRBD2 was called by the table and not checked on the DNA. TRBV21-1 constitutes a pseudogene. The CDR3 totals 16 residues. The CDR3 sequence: CASSKSLAGPTDTQYF. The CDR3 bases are TGTGCCAGCAGCAAATCCCTAGCGGGGCCCACAGATACGCAGTATTTT.

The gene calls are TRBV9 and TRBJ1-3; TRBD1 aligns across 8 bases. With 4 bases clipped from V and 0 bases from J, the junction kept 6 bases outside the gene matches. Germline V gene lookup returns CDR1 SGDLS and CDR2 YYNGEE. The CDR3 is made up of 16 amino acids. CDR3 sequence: CASSLRTGPSGNTIYF. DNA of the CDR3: TGTGCCAGCAGCCTTCGGACAGGGCCCTCTGGAAACACCATATATTTT.

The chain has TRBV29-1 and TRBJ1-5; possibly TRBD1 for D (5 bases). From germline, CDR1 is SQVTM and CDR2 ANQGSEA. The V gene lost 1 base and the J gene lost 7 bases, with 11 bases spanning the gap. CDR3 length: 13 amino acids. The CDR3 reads CSVEAGKGQPQHF. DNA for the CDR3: TGCAGCGTTGAAGCAGGGAAGGGCCAGCCCCAGCATTTT.

CDR3 in amino acids: CASRRREGVDEQYF. CDR3 DNA: TGTGCCAGCCGGCGGCGGGAGGGCGTCGACGAGCAGTACTTC. The J gene is TRBJ2-7, the V gene TRBV6-4, with 9 bases aligning to TRBD2. The CDR3 covers 14 residues. The J segment lost 5 bases and the V segment lost 8 bases, leaving 10 bases of the junction unmatched. Per germline, CDR1 MRHNA and CDR2 SNTAGT.

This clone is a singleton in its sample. CDR3 sequence reads: CASRPGGTYEQYF. CDR3 in DNA: TGTGCCAGCAGACCGGGGGGGACCTACGAGCAGTACTTC. The rearrangement joins TRBV27 to TRBJ2-7; 8 bases are a match to TRBD2. This CDR3 has 13 amino acids. V shed 6 bases and J 2 bases; nucleotides not matched to a gene: 3. Germline V gene sequence: CDR1 MNHEY, CDR2 SMNVEV (reference sequence).

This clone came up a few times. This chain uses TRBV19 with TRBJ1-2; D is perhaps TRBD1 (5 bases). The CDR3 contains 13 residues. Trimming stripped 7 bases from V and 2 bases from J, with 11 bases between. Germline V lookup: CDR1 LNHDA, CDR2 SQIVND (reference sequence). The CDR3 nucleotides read TGTGCCAGTAATGAGGACACCAACTATGGCTACACCTTC. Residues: CASNEDTNYGYTF. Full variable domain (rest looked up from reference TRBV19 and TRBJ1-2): DGGITQSPKYLFRKEGQNVTLSCEQNLNHDAMYWYRQDPGQGLRLIYYSQIVNDFQKGDIAEGYSVSREKKESFPLTVTSAQKNPTAFYLCASNEDTNYGYTFGSGTRLTVV.

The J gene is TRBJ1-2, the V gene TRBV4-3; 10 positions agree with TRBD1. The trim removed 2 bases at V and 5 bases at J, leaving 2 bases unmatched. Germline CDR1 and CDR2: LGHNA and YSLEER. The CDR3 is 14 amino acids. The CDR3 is CASSQLDRGYGYTF. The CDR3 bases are TGCGCCAGCAGCCAACTGGACAGGGGGTATGGCTACACCTTC.

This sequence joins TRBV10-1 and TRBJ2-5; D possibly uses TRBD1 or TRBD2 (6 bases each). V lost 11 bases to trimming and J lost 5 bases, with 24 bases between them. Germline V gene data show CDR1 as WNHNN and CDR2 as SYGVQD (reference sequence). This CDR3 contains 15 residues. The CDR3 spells CAEFLGGLGRETQYF. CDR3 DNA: TGCGCCGAATTCTTAGGGGGACTGGGCCGGGAGACCCAGTACTTC.